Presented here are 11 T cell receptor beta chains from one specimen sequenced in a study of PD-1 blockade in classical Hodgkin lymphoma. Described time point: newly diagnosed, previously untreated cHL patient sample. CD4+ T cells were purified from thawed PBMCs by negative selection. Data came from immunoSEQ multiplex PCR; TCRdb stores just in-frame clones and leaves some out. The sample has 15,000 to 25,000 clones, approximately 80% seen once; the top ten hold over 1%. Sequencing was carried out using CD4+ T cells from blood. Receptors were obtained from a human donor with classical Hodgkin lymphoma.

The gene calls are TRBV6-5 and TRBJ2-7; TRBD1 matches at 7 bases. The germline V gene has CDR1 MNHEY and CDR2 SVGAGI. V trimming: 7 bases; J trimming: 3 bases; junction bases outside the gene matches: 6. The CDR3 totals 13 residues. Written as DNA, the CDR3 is TGTGCCAGCATGGACCGACAGGGCTACGAGCAGTACTTC. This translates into CASMDRQGYEQYF.

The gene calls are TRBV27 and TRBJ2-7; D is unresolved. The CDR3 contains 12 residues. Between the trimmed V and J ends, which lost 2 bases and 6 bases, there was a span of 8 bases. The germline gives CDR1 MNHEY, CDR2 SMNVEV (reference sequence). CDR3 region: CASSLDFSEQYF. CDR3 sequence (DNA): TGTGCCAGCAGTTTAGACTTCTCCGAGCAGTACTTC.

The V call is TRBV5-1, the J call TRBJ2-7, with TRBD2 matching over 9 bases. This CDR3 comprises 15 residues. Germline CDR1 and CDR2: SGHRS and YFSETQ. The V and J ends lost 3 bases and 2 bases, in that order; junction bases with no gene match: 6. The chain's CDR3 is CASSSLPSGTYEQYF. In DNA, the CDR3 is TGCGCCAGCAGCTCTTTACCTAGCGGGACCTACGAGCAGTACTTC.

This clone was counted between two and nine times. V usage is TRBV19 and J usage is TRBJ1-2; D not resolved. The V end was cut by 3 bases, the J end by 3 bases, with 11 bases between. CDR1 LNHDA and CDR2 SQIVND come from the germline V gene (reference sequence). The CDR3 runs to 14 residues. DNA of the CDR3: TGTGCCAGTAGTATCCAGGCAGATGACTATGGCTACACCTTC. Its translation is CASSIQADDYGYTF.

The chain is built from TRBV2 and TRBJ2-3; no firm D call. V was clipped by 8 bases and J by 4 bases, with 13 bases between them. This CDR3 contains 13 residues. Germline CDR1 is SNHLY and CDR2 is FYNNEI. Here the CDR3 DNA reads TGTGCCAGCCTCGAAAGGAGTCCAGATACGCAGTATTTT. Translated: CASLERSPDTQYF.

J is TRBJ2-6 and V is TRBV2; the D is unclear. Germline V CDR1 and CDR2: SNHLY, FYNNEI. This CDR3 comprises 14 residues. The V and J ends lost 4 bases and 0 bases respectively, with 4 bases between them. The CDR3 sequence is CASSVNSGANVLTF. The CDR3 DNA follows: TGTGCCAGCAGTGTGAACTCTGGGGCCAACGTCCTGACTTTC.

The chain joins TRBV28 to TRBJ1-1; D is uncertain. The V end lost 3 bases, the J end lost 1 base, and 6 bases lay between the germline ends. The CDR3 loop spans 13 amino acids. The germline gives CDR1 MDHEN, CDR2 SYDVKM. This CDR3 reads CASSFRRNTEAFF. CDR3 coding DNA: TGTGCCAGCAGTTTCCGCAGGAACACTGAAGCTTTCTTT.

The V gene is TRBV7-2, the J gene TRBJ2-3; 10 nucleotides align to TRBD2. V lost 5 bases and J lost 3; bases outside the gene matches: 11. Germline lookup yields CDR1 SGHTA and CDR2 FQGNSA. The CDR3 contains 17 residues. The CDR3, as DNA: TGTGCCAGCAGCAGAGGCCAAGCGGGAGGGCCTACAGATACGCAGTATTTT. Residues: CASSRGQAGGPTDTQYF.

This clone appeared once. The chain's CDR3 is CASSLPSGRGKQPQHF. Written as DNA, the CDR3 is TGTGCCAGCAGTTTACCGTCGGGACGAGGTAAACAGCCCCAGCATTTT. The genes are TRBV28 and TRBJ1-5, with D perhaps TRBD1 (5 bases). V lost 2 bases to trimming and J lost 7 bases, with 18 bases between them. Germline V gives CDR1 MDHEN, CDR2 SYDVKM. The CDR3 totals 16 residues.

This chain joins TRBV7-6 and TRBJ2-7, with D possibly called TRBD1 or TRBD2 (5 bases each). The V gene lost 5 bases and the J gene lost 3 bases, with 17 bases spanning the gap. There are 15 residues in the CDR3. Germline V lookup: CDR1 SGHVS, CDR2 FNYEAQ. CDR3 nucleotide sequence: TGTGCCAGCAGCGTCCTACCGGGACCGAACTACGAGCAGTACTTC. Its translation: CASSVLPGPNYEQYF.

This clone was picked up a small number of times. The CDR3 loop reads CASSLRDRESAFF. CDR3 coding DNA: TGTGCCAGCAGCTTAAGGGACAGGGAATCGGCTTTCTTT. The gene calls are TRBV7-9 and TRBJ1-1; TRBD1 aligns across 9 bases. Germline loops: CDR1 SEHNR, CDR2 FQNEAQ (reference sequence). The CDR3 is 13 amino acids. The ends lost 2 bases at V and 11 bases at J; junction bases unmatched: 6. Supplemented by reference TRBV7-9 and TRBJ1-1, the full variable domain reads DTGVSQNPRHKITKRGQNVTFRCDPISEHNRLYWYRQTLGQGPEFLTYFQNEAQLEKSRLLSDRFSAERPKGSFSTLEIQRTEQGDSAMYLCASSLRDRESAFFGQGTRLTVV.